The present T cell receptor (beta chain) was sequenced within a study of T cells in Graves' hyperthyroidism and ophthalmopathy (dated by TCRdb to about 2019). Notes on the research overall: Peripheral blood was sampled at the time of initial diagnosis, prior to any treatment. Once sampling was done, hyperthyroidism patients were given methimazole at a starting dose of 30 mg daily, whereas ophthalmopathy patients were given high-dose intravenous methylprednisolone. The study also compared thyroid tissue and blood T-cell repertoires from 5 to 7 Graves' hyperthyroidism patients. The paper describes TCR Vbeta CDR3 sequencing of 120 to 150 peripheral blood samples, made up of 43 ophthalmopathy patients, roughly 80 hyperthyroidism patients and 17 progressor patients. Whether ophthalmopathy could be predicted prospectively was tested in an independent validation cohort made up of 18 to 20 hyperthyroidism patients plus 17 patients who later progressed to ophthalmopathy. The 100 discovery patients were divided at random into training and test sets in a 7:3 ratio. To identify TCR V-J signatures that set the groups apart, the researchers used a discovery cohort of about a hundred patients, made up of fewer than 50 with Graves' ophthalmopathy and 55 to 65 with stable Graves' hyperthyroidism. Study-level results and caveats: Sample size was not statistically predetermined, and blinding of investigators to group allocation was not performed. Most expanded thyroid clonotypes (frequency above 0.001) were also found in blood, which suggests that blood repertoires may mirror thyroid immune responses. Ophthalmopathy was separated from stable hyperthyroidism by a 13 V-J signature model, with approximately 86% sensitivity and around 81% specificity obtained in cross-validation and 80%/75% obtained in testing. In validation, the model predicted progression to ophthalmopathy a median of about 6.8 months before onset, with approximately 68% sensitivity and almost 75% specificity.

As regards this clonotype: Which antigen it targets is not known. No much larger clone is present one base from it, and per-base qualities are unavailable.

The TCR beta CDR3 regions were amplified from RNA transcripts. For the first round of RT-PCR on the TCR CDR3, the HTBI primer set was used together with the Qiagen OneStep RT-PCR kit. A second multiplex PCR round built the libraries, followed by size selection and purification. The libraries were sequenced on an Illumina HiSeq2000 using paired-end 100 bp reads. The paper's processing steps were these. SOAPnuke was used to process the raw data, removing reads that contained adapters or uncalled bases, had a mean Phred below 15, or lacked an exact match to the constant primer or identifier. COPE v1.2.5 was used to merge the high-quality paired reads, and each unique nucleotide sequence was defined as a clonotype. MiTCR v1.1 was used to align the clonotypes against IMGT TRBV, TRBD and TRBJ reference segments. The analysis was restricted to V-J combinations with a frequency above 0.0001, which together covered roughly 99% of the repertoires. A TCS score was defined as the ratio between F50 (clonal expansion) and ExV (chaos), using BLOSUM62-based TCRdist between CDR3 peptides within each V-J. Welch's t-statistics and random forest reduced 450 to 600 V-J features to 13, which were used in a naive Bayes classifier (R e1071). TCRdb cleaned the public reads at Q25 with fastp, built clones with MiXCR and kept in-frame beta chains. Each entry merges the rows of one CDR3 protein and shows their most common DNA and genes. These V and J calls are TCRdb output, not the study's own analysis. The sample has about 360,000 distinct CDR3 sequences on record, 20% to 25% of them singletons. 70% to 75% of the sample lies in the top ten.

The germline V gene (reference sequence) yields SEHNR for CDR1 and FQNEAQ for CDR2. Trimming takes 4 bases from V and 2 bases from J, and the germline ends sit 18 bases apart. CDR3 length: 18 amino acids, cysteine to phenylalanine. The CDR3 DNA has 54 bases and is translated from base 1. A patient counted as having stable Graves' hyperthyroidism if no progression to ophthalmopathy occurred over 18 months of follow-up. Hyperthyroidism patients were newly diagnosed, had a disease duration of under 2 months, and were aged 18 to 65 years. Patients with uncontrolled infections, other autoimmune diseases, pregnancy or lactation were excluded. Diagnoses were based on clinical symptoms, serum thyroxine and TRAb, thyroid ultrasound and orbital computed tomography. Ficoll-Paque density gradient centrifugation was used to isolate PBMCs from approximately 10 ml of fresh peripheral blood. Total RNA was extracted with Trizol reagent, and quality was checked on an Agilent 2100 Bioanalyzer.

This TCR came from a middle-aged man with Graves' hyperthyroidism. Specimen: blood. The V gene is TRBV7-9 and the J gene is TRBJ2-6; 6 matching bases give a weak D call of TRBD2. The CDR3 protein sequence reads: CASSSRGGAVAGANVLTF. The sequenced DNA: TGTGCCAGCAGCTCCCGAGGAGGGGCAGTAGCTGGGGCCAACGTCCTGACTTTC. When the CDR3 is completed using the reference TRBV7-9 and TRBJ2-6 genes on either side, the full variable domain is DTGVSQNPRHKITKRGQNVTFRCDPISEHNRLYWYRQTLGQGPEFLTYFQNEAQLEKSRLLSDRFSAERPKGSFSTLEIQRTEQGDSAMYLCASSSRGGAVAGANVLTFGAGSRLTVL.